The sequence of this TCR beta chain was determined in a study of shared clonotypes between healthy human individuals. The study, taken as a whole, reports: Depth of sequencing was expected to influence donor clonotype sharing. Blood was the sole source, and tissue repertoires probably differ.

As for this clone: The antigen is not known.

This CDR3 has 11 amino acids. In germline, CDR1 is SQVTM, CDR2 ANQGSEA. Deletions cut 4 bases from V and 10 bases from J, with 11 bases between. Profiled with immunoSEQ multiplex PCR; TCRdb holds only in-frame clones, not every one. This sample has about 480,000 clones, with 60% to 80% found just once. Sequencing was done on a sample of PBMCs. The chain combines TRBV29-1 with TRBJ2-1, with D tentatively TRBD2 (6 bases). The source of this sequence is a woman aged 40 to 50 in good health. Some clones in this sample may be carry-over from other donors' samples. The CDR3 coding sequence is TGCAGCGTTGGGCGGGACCGAGAGCAGTTCTTC. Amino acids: CSVGRDREQFF.